This entry is about one T cell receptor (beta chain). What it recognizes is unknown. PCR amplification relied on 60 Vbeta primers (plus 13 Jbeta primers). In the authors' workflow: About 11 million of 65 million to 95 million unique TCR beta chains were shared, per a later count. Here immunoSEQ multiplex PCR was the method, and the copy in TCRdb shows in-frame clones only, minus some. That table is the source of V, J and clone size, and D and trimming were worked out from the DNA. The sample shows 84,000 or so clones, around 77% of them seen only once. V dropped 0 bases and J dropped 1; count of bases not matched to a gene: 3. This CDR3 is built from 15 residues. Looked up from germline, CDR1 is GTSNPN and CDR2 is SVGIG (reference sequence). This entry comes from a study of cytomegalovirus exposure and HLA in healthy donors. Study findings and constraints: The CMV antigen specificity of a few CMV-associated chains was confirmed through in vitro analysis. In a later analysis, at a false discovery rate of 0.05, roughly 17,000 TCR beta sequences matched HLA alleles. An observed cluster of highly shared sequence variants was recorded as a likely sequencing artifact.

The V and J genes are TRBV30 and TRBJ1-2; 9 bases are shared with TRBD1. The TCR sequence derives from a man aged 45 to 65 in good health and CMV-seronegative. The sequencing input was PBMCs. The CDR3 sequence: CAWSVGTGSNYGYTF. In DNA, the CDR3 is TGTGCCTGGAGTGTGGGGACAGGGAGTAACTATGGCTACACCTTC.